The 12 T cell receptor beta chains in this list originate from one sample, sequenced in a study of regulatory T cells in long-lasting Graves disease. Documented time point: newly diagnosed GD, antithyroid drugs for less than 3 months. From PBMCs, RNA was extracted and then used to make the TCR library. iRepertoire HTBI primers and Arm-PCR of CDR3 regions built TCR beta libraries. TCRdb re-derived calls from the multiplex PCR reads in MiXCR, one entry per CDR3 protein. The sample has 400,000 to 550,000 distinct CDR3 sequences, around 17% seen once. These data also formed part of another study, on T cells in Graves' hyperthyroidism and ophthalmopathy.

The sequenced sample was peripheral blood mononuclear cells (PBMCs), obtained at new diagnosis, from a patient treated with antithyroid drugs. The receptors originated from a woman younger than 45 with Graves disease.

This clonotype came up many times. The rearrangement uses TRBV20-1 and TRBJ2-1, with D perhaps matching TRBD1 or TRBD2 (5 bases each). Trimming took off 0 bases at V and 4 bases at J, with 13 bases between the two ends. Per germline, CDR1 DFQATT and CDR2 SNEGSKA (reference sequence). The CDR3 consists of 15 residues. The CDR3 protein is CSARDLGTEYNEQFF. The CDR3 nucleotides are TGCAGTGCTAGAGATCTAGGGACGGAGTACAATGAGCAGTTCTTC.

In its sample, this clonotype was seen many times. This chain joins TRBV18 and TRBJ1-1; tentatively, D is TRBD1 (6 bases). The CDR3 covers 13 residues. CDR1 KGHSH and CDR2 LQKENI come from the germline V gene. The V end lost 5 bases, the J end lost 5 bases, and 12 bases lay between the germline ends. CDR3 coding DNA: TGTGCCAGCTCAGCGGGGGGGCGAACTGAAGCTTTCTTT. Its protein is CASSAGGRTEAFF.

This clonotype was picked up many times. The V and J genes are TRBV30 and TRBJ1-1; D gene unclear. Germline CDR1 and CDR2: GTSNPN and SVGIG (reference sequence). V was cut by 0 bases and J by 3 bases, with 11 bases left in between. This CDR3 contains 14 residues. CDR3 loop: CAWSVGRWDTEAFF. In nucleotides, the CDR3 is TGTGCCTGGAGTGTGGGCAGGTGGGACACTGAAGCTTTCTTT. Using reference TRBV30 and TRBJ1-1 for the parts outside the CDR3, the full variable domain is SQTIHQWPATLVQPVGSPLSLECTVEGTSNPNLYWYRQAAGRGLQLLFYSVGIGQISSEVPQNLSASRPQDRQFILSSKKLLLSDSGFYLCAWSVGRWDTEAFFGQGTRLTVV.

This clonotype was observed many times. The chain uses TRBV2 and TRBJ2-1, with D hard to call. The CDR3 totals 17 residues. Between the trimmed V and J ends, which lost 5 bases and 0 bases, there was a span of 17 bases. The germline CDR1 and CDR2 sequences are SNHLY and FYNNEI. The CDR3: CASSHRLLRSSYNEQFF. The CDR3, as DNA: TGTGCCAGCAGTCACAGACTCCTCCGAAGCTCCTACAATGAGCAGTTCTTC.

Ten or more counts support this clonotype. The chain uses TRBV25-1 and TRBJ2-6; D is possibly TRBD1 (7 bases). Between the trimmed V and J ends, which lost 4 bases and 2 bases, there was a span of 18 bases. There are 18 residues in the CDR3. The germline V gene has CDR1 MGHDK and CDR2 SYGVNS. The CDR3 here is CASSGGRGALTGANVLTF. The CDR3 region has the DNA TGTGCCAGCAGTGGTGGCAGGGGGGCCCTAACTGGGGCCAACGTCCTGACTTTC.

This clonotype was seen many times. DNA of the CDR3: TGCAGTGCGACCGGGACAGGGAACACTGAAGCTTTCTTT. Its translation is CSATGTGNTEAFF. The chain recombines TRBV20-1 with TRBJ1-1, with 8 bases matching TRBD1. The CDR3 sequence is 13 residues long. Per the germline V gene, CDR1 is DFQATT and CDR2 is SNEGSKA (reference sequence). Unmatched junction bases numbered 4, after V lost 6 bases and J lost 1 base.

The table lists this clonotype with many counts. The rearrangement links TRBV11-2 to TRBJ2-7; 8 bases are a match to TRBD2. The V gene's germline CDR1 is SGHAT and CDR2 FQNNGV. This CDR3 has 17 amino acids. V dropped 6 bases and J dropped 2; count of bases not matched to a gene: 15. CDR3 region: CASRRAGGTSRTYEQYF. For the CDR3, the DNA is TGTGCCAGCAGGCGCGCCGGGGGGACTAGTCGGACCTACGAGCAGTACTTC.

This clonotype was detected many times. V and J are TRBV28 and TRBJ2-5; either TRBD1 or TRBD2 may supply D (5 bases each). Germline V gene lookup returns CDR1 MDHEN and CDR2 SYDVKM. V was cut by 6 bases and J by 5 bases, with 19 bases left in between. The CDR3 runs to 15 residues. The CDR3 sequence: CASSAIGTEDETQYF. CDR3 DNA sequence: TGTGCCAGCAGCGCGATAGGGACCGAGGACGAGACCCAGTACTTC.

There are a few counts of this clonotype. J is TRBJ2-7 and V is TRBV27; 9 bases are shared with TRBD1. V was clipped by 0 bases and J by 5 bases; unmatched bases: 5. The CDR3 is 15 residues long. CDR1 is MNHEY and CDR2 is SMNVEV in the germline V gene (reference sequence). The CDR3 coding sequence is TGTGCCAGCAGTTTATCGGCGGGACAGGGTGACGAGCAGTACTTC. Its translation: CASSLSAGQGDEQYF.

The table lists this clonotype with many counts. The CDR3 loop reads CSAKKAGGSHEQFF. The CDR3 nucleotides are TGCAGTGCCAAGAAAGCGGGAGGGTCCCATGAGCAGTTCTTC. The chain couples TRBV20-1 to TRBJ2-1, with 10 bases fitting TRBD2. With 6 bases clipped from V and 8 bases from J, the junction kept 10 bases outside the gene matches. CDR1 DFQATT and CDR2 SNEGSKA come from the germline V gene (reference sequence). CDR3 size: 14 residues.

This clonotype was recorded at least ten times. The DNA for the CDR3 is TGTGCCAGCAGTGAGACAGGGGTGTTCGCCTATGGCTACACCTTC. It encodes CASSETGVFAYGYTF. The gene calls are TRBV6-1 and TRBJ1-2, with 8 nucleotides matching TRBD1. The germline CDR1 and CDR2 sequences are MNHNS and SASEGT. The trim removed 3 bases at V and 4 bases at J, leaving 7 bases unmatched. The CDR3 contains 15 residues.

The sample holds many counts of this clonotype. The junction departs from the called germline gene at one end, perhaps through a read error. This chain connects TRBV28 to TRBJ2-1; 9 nucleotides align to TRBD2. The CDR3 has 19 residues. Germline CDR1 MDHEN, CDR2 SYDVKM. CDR3 region: CANSLPDRGAGGNYNEQFF. The CDR3, as DNA: TGTGCCAACAGTTTACCGGACCGGGGAGCGGGAGGTAACTACAATGAGCAGTTCTTC.